This TCR beta chain was sequenced in a study of CD8+ T cells in alopecia areata (dated by TCRdb to 2017 to 2018). In terms of the full investigation: The treated patients took part in an open-label pilot trial in which moderate-to-severe alopecia areata was treated with oral tofacitinib at 5 to 10 mg twice daily. Patients received tofacitinib for 6 to 18 months and were then followed off drug for 6 months to check for delayed response and recurrence. In both human patients and the C3H/HeJ mouse model, the study applied high-throughput TCRbeta sequencing to look at T cell clonal expansion in alopecia areata. Scalp tissue and sorted CD4+ and CD8+ peripheral blood T cells from patchy and totalis/universalis alopecia areata patients and from healthy controls were covered by human TCRbeta sequencing. Patients on tofacitinib were biopsied at baseline and after 4 and 24 weeks of treatment, and several of the patients also had a later scalp biopsy. Scalp clonality was compared across normal scalp (n=4), patchy alopecia areata scalp (n=8), and alopecia totalis/universalis scalp (n=8). RNA came from the PAXgene miRNA kit for fixed scalp, the miRNeasy kit for PBMCs, and the RNeasy kit for mouse skin. immunoSEQ multiplex PCR using 35 Vbeta forward primers and 13 Jbeta reverse primers was used to amplify TCRbeta CDR3 regions. What the study reported, not specific to this receptor: Resident alphabeta T cells in normal human skin are also sequenced, complicating scalp TCR repertoire analysis, unlike mouse skin dominated by gammadelta T cells. Lesional scalp, especially in alopecia totalis/universalis, showed higher clonality and more expanded CD8+ clones than normal scalp, suggesting antigenic drive. Shared TCR sequences between patients were less evident than in mice, which may be partly attributable to HLA diversity in the patient population.

With respect to this clone: The specificity of this receptor is unknown. No per-base quality is available; no much larger clone lies one base away.

The sample's time point label, decoded: baseline before oral tofacitinib. Peripheral blood and lesional scalp punch biopsies were obtained from patients with alopecia areata. After PBMCs were isolated by density centrifugation and stained for CD3, CD4 and CD8, a FACSAria was used to sort CD4+ and CD8+ T cells. To prepare the library, the immunoSEQ multiplex PCR assay was applied. RNA was extracted from all samples and reverse transcribed into cDNA as template for TCR sequencing. First-strand cDNA was synthesized with SuperScript III using a 2:1 mix of oligo-dT and random hexamers. A synthetic immune receptor repertoire was used to gauge amplification bias, and whatever bias remained was removed computationally. On the study's bioinformatics: Raw reads were preprocessed to remove errors, and CDR3 was defined by IMGT conventions from the conserved cysteine to phenylalanine. Clonality was computed by normalizing Shannon entropy by log2 of the number of productive unique TCRs and subtracting the result from 1. Scalp TCRbeta sequences were cross-referenced with sorted blood CD4 and CD8 repertoires so that the CD4 or CD8 identity of scalp clones could be inferred. The table comes from immuneACCESS by way of TCRdb, which keeps in-frame sequences with V and J called. Part of the clones is missing from these tables; in studies checked, under half for an unresolved V gene and the rest for unknown reasons. Clone size and the V and J calls come from that table; the DNA yielded D and trimming. The sample profile shows more than 150,000 clones; 50% to 60% of them were found once. In total, the top ten clones hold around 15% of the sample.

Compared with germline, V lacks 1 base and J lacks 0 bases; bases without a gene match: 8. The CDR3 contains 17 residues, cysteine and phenylalanine counted. The DNA shown is the 51-base CDR3, in frame from base 1. CDR1 is given as SGHVS and CDR2 as FQNEAQ, both from the germline V gene. The rearrangement combines TRBV7-8 with TRBJ1-1, and 7 junctional nucleotides match TRBD1. The source material was CD4+ T cells sorted from blood, sampled at week 0. This sequence originates from a human donor with alopecia areata. CDR3 protein: CASSLGDSFLLNTEAFF. DNA sequence: TGTGCCAGCAGCTTAGGGGACAGCTTTTTACTGAACACTGAAGCTTTCTTT.